Presented here are 25 T cell receptor beta chains from one specimen sequenced in a study of T-cell memory formation after mild COVID-19. TCRdb itself ran the 5' RACE reads through MiXCR, one entry per CDR3 protein. This table holds some 64,000 distinct CDR3 sequences, 9.3% found once. The sequenced sample was PBMCs or a T cell subset sorted from them (not recorded which). The receptors shown here come from a man younger than 35 who had mild COVID-19 (a few samples of this study predate the infection). Cell type and time point are not known.

Here the CDR3 DNA reads TGTGCCAGCAGCTTAGGTAGCGGGTATGAGACCCAGTACTTC. Its protein is CASSLGSGYETQYF. The gene calls are TRBV5-6 and TRBJ2-5; 7 bases fit TRBD2. CDR3 length equals 14 residues. Germline V lookup: CDR1 SGHDT, CDR2 YYEEEE. Unmatched junction bases numbered 6, after V lost 2 bases and J lost 5 bases.

This clonotype has just a few counts. The chain is built from TRBV2 and TRBJ2-5, with D possibly called TRBD1 or TRBD2 (6 bases each). CDR3 length: 14 amino acids. From germline, CDR1 is SNHLY and CDR2 FYNNEI. With 10 bases removed from V and 5 bases from J, the gap between germline ends came to 20 bases. The CDR3 DNA reads TGTGCCACCAACCCGGGGGCAGGCGGCGAGACCCAGTACTTC. Translation gives CATNPGAGGETQYF. The complete variable domain, with remaining parts taken from reference TRBV2 and TRBJ2-5, reads EPEVTQTPSHQVTQMGQEVILRCVPISNHLYFYWYRQILGQKVEFLVSFYNNEISEKSEIFDDQFSVERPDGSNFTLKIRSTKLEDSAMYFCATNPGAGGETQYFGPGTRLLVL.

This clonotype was found many times. This chain uses TRBV12-3 or TRBV12-4 with TRBJ2-2, with D perhaps assigned TRBD1 or TRBD2 (5 bases each). V lost 6 bases and J 6 bases, leaving 11 bases between the germline ends. The CDR3 is 13 residues long. CDR3 nucleotide sequence: TGTGCCAGCAGCCCCGGGACCCCCGGGGAGCTGTTTTTT. This codes for CASSPGTPGELFF.

The gene calls are TRBV7-3 and TRBJ2-2; TRBD1 agrees at 7 bases. Germline trimming cut 3 bases from V and 9 bases from J; bases unmatched to any gene: 16. This CDR3 comprises 17 residues. Germline V gene sequence: CDR1 SGHTA, CDR2 FQGTGA. The CDR3 DNA sequence: TGTGCCAGCAGCTTCGGCGTTTCGACAGGGTTAACCCGGGAGCTGTTTTTT. Translating gives CASSFGVSTGLTRELFF.

This clonotype came up a few times. The genes are TRBV7-2 and TRBJ2-3, with D uncertain. Germline V gives CDR1 SGHTA, CDR2 FQGNSA. V dropped 4 bases and J dropped 5 bases, with 16 bases sitting between them. CDR3 length equals 15 residues. The CDR3: CASSSTLGLGDTQYF. CDR3 in DNA: TGTGCCAGCAGCTCCACCCTTGGTTTGGGAGATACGCAGTATTTT.

This clonotype was picked up a small number of times. The chain joins TRBV11-3 to TRBJ2-1, with TRBD2 matching 13 bases. The length of the CDR3 is 16 residues. CDR1 and CDR2 from the germline V gene are SGHNT and YENEEA. V was clipped by 5 bases and J by 5 bases; unmatched bases: 6. In nucleotides, the CDR3 is TGTGCCAGCAGCCTACTAGCGGGGGGGCTGAACAATGAGCAGTTCTTC. It codes for CASSLLAGGLNNEQFF.

This clonotype has a count of ten or more. The CDR3 DNA reads as TGTGCCAGCGGACCAGGGACCCAGTACTTC. Residues: CASGPGTQYF. The chain couples TRBV28 to TRBJ2-5; D gene ambiguous. The CDR3 loop spans 10 amino acids. The ends were cut back, 8 bases at V and 7 bases at J, with 8 bases in the middle. The germline V gene has CDR1 MDHEN and CDR2 SYDVKM.

This clonotype came up a few times. This rearrangement joins TRBV5-1 to TRBJ2-3; D is perhaps TRBD1 (6 bases). Germline-derived CDR1 and CDR2 are SGHRS and YFSETQ. The CDR3 runs to 16 residues. Between the trimmed V and J ends, which lost 0 bases and 2 bases, there was a span of 13 bases. CDR3 nucleotide sequence: TGCGCCAGCAGCTTGGGACCACAGGGTGCCACAGATACGCAGTATTTT. Translated: CASSLGPQGATDTQYF.

Only a few counts were recorded for this clonotype. This chain connects TRBV6-2 or TRBV6-3 to TRBJ2-6, with no clear D. Germline V gives CDR1 MNHEY, CDR2 SVGEGT. The CDR3 length is 19 residues. V gave up 0 bases and J gave up 1 base, with 16 bases separating them. The DNA for the CDR3 is TGTGCCAGCAGTTACTCCTCTAGGGTATCCTTGTCTGGGGCCAACGTCCTGACTTTC. Translating it yields CASSYSSRVSLSGANVLTF.

This clonotype occurred a few times. The genes are TRBV5-1 and TRBJ2-7; either TRBD1 or TRBD2 may fit D (5 bases each). This CDR3 contains 14 residues. Germline V lookup: CDR1 SGHRS, CDR2 YFSETQ. V dropped 1 base and J dropped 0 bases, with 8 bases sitting between them. Here the CDR3 DNA reads TGCGCCAGCAGCTTGTGGGGGAGCTCCTACGAGCAGTACTTC. This gives the protein CASSLWGSSYEQYF.

This sequence joins TRBV9 and TRBJ1-3; D is ambiguous. This CDR3 region has 13 residues. V dropped 3 bases and J dropped 3 bases, with 7 bases sitting between them. In germline, CDR1 is SGDLS, CDR2 YYNGEE. The CDR3 DNA reads as TGTGCCAGCAGCGGCGCTTATGGAAACACCATATATTTT. Translation gives CASSGAYGNTIYF.

V usage is TRBV5-1 and J usage is TRBJ2-7; no reliable D call. The V gene lost 0 bases and the J gene lost 4 bases, with 8 bases spanning the gap. Germline V lookup: CDR1 SGHRS, CDR2 YFSETQ. The CDR3 is 13 residues long. The CDR3 protein is CASSLDNKYEQYF. DNA of the CDR3: TGCGCCAGCAGCTTGGATAACAAATACGAGCAGTACTTC.

This clonotype was observed a handful of times. This chain joins TRBV2 and TRBJ2-7; 10 positions agree with TRBD1. This CDR3 spans 14 amino acids. V dropped 5 bases and J dropped 7; count of bases not matched to a gene: 8. Germline V lookup: CDR1 SNHLY, CDR2 FYNNEI. CDR3 in amino acids: CASSRQGASGEQYV. The CDR3 DNA sequence: TGTGCCAGCAGTCGACAGGGGGCAAGCGGGGAGCAGTACGTC.

This clonotype was seen a few times. The chain employs TRBV4-3 and TRBJ2-3; D remains unclear. This CDR3 has 14 residues. Germline CDR1 and CDR2: LGHNA and YSLEER. Trimming removed 0 bases at V and 8 bases at J, with 12 bases between. The chain's CDR3 is CASSQEHSVATQYF. In DNA, the CDR3 is TGCGCCAGCAGCCAAGAGCACAGCGTTGCTACGCAGTATTTT.

The sample holds a few counts of this clonotype. The rearrangement uses TRBV7-2 and TRBJ2-1; D call uncertain. V was cut by 2 bases and J by 2 bases, with 16 bases left in between. CDR3 length equals 17 residues. CDR1 and CDR2 from the germline V gene are SGHTA and FQGNSA. CDR3 nucleotides: TGTGCCAGCAGCTTACACCCGGGCCGCCTCCCCTACAATGAGCAGTTCTTC. It codes for CASSLHPGRLPYNEQFF.

This clonotype was counted ten times or more. This rearrangement joins TRBV29-1 to TRBJ2-7, with D unresolved. Germline V gene lookup returns CDR1 SQVTM and CDR2 ANQGSEA. This CDR3 comprises 13 residues. V lost 1 base, J lost 4 bases, and 11 bases lay in between. The CDR3 reads CSVEGVEDYEQYF. CDR3 nucleotides: TGCAGCGTTGAAGGGGTAGAGGATTACGAGCAGTACTTC.

Regarding this clonotype: This may stem from a read error, because a much larger clone lies one nucleotide away. The chain combines TRBV7-2 with TRBJ2-4; no clear D. Germline V gene sequence: CDR1 SGHTA, CDR2 FQGNSA. This CDR3 contains 13 residues. Trimming shortened V by 5 bases and J by 4 bases, and 9 bases separated the two germline ends. Here the CDR3 DNA reads TGTGCCAGCAGCCCCGCGAGTAAAAACATTCAGTACTTC. Translating gives CASSPASKNIQYF.

The table lists this clonotype with a few counts. This chain links TRBV5-4 with TRBJ2-4, with 7 bases identical to TRBD2. There are 13 residues in the CDR3. The germline V gene encodes CDR1 SGHNT and CDR2 YYREEE (reference sequence). V lost 2 bases to trimming and J lost 8 bases; unmatched junction nucleotides: 4. The chain's CDR3 is CASSLGAGDIQYF. The DNA for the CDR3 is TGTGCCAGCAGCTTAGGGGCGGGAGACATTCAGTACTTC.

The table lists this clonotype with a few counts. J is TRBJ1-1 and V is TRBV20-1; 10 nucleotides agree with TRBD1. This CDR3 has 14 residues. Germline-derived CDR1 and CDR2 are DFQATT and SNEGSKA (reference sequence). Trimming removed 3 bases from V and 1 base from J; junction bases left unmatched: 2. In nucleotides, the CDR3 is TGCAGTGCTAGGAGACAGGGGGCGAACACTGAAGCTTTCTTT. Protein product: CSARRQGANTEAFF.

The V gene is TRBV3-1, the J gene TRBJ1-2, with 9 positions matching TRBD1. The CDR3 extends over 13 amino acids. With V trimmed by 2 bases and J by 7 bases, 2 bases remained unmatched. Germline V gene data show CDR1 as LGHDT and CDR2 as YNNKEL (reference sequence). This CDR3 is CASSQLQGAGYTF. CDR3 DNA: TGTGCCAGCAGCCAATTACAGGGGGCTGGCTACACCTTC.

The sample holds many counts of this clonotype. The CDR3 reads CASRIAGGSTDTQYF. The DNA for the CDR3 is TGTGCCAGCAGAATAGCGGGGGGCAGCACAGATACGCAGTATTTT. The chain recombines TRBV5-6 with TRBJ2-3; the match to TRBD2 covers 10 bases. The CDR3 is made up of 15 amino acids. V trimming: 5 bases; J trimming: 0 bases; junction bases outside the gene matches: 3. Germline values: CDR1 SGHDT, CDR2 YYEEEE.

This clonotype is a singleton in its sample. The V call is TRBV24-1, the J call TRBJ2-1, with a possible D match to TRBD1 (5 bases). CDR3 length: 15 amino acids. The germline gives CDR1 KGHDR, CDR2 SFDVKD. V lost 4 bases and J 7 bases, leaving 16 bases between the germline ends. DNA for the CDR3: TGTGCCACCAGTGAGCCCAGACAGTCGCGGAATGAGCAGTTCTTC. Translating gives CATSEPRQSRNEQFF.

This clonotype was counted at least ten times. This chain links TRBV18 with TRBJ1-1; no clear D. Germline CDR1 reads KGHSH; CDR2 reads LQKENI. V lost 2 bases and J lost 1, with 14 bases in between. The CDR3 runs 16 residues. The CDR3 bases are TGTGCCAGCTCACCATTCCTGGAAATAGCGAACACTGAAGCTTTCTTT. Encoded protein: CASSPFLEIANTEAFF.

This clonotype was counted between two and nine times. The V and J genes are TRBV20-1 and TRBJ2-5; 9 nucleotides match TRBD2. Unmatched junction bases numbered 9, after V lost 6 bases and J lost 1 base. Germline V gives CDR1 DFQATT, CDR2 SNEGSKA (reference sequence). CDR3 length equals 15 residues. The CDR3 coding sequence is TGCAGTGCGAGCCGCCCAGCGGGGGGCCAAGAGACCCAGTACTTC. Its protein is CSASRPAGGQETQYF.

The chain recombines TRBV10-3 with TRBJ2-2; D possibly corresponds to TRBD1 (6 bases). This CDR3 comprises 13 residues. Deletions cut 8 bases from V and 5 bases from J, with 12 bases between. Per the germline V gene, CDR1 is ENHRY and CDR2 is SYGVKD. The chain's CDR3 is CAIAPTGTGELFF. Written as DNA, the CDR3 is TGTGCCATCGCCCCGACAGGAACCGGGGAGCTGTTTTTT.